These 21 T cell receptor beta chains share one sample of origin, sequenced in a study of response to subunit inactivated influenza vaccine. TCRdb reanalysed the RT-PCR reads using MiXCR and keeps one entry per CDR3 protein. The sample carries about 500,000 distinct CDR3 sequences, 16% recorded once. The sample here was CD4+ T cells sorted from PBMCs, taken less than 30 months after vaccination. All receptors derive from a man aged 50 to 75 who received an inactivated influenza vaccine.

The gene calls are TRBV19 and TRBJ1-5; TRBD1 might be the D (6 bases). Trimming shortened V by 3 bases and J by 2 bases, and 11 bases separated the two germline ends. The CDR3 is 15 residues long. Germline CDR1 and CDR2: LNHDA and SQIVND (reference sequence). Here the CDR3 DNA reads TGTGCCAGTAGTATTAGGGGGACGGGCAATCAGCCCCAGCATTTT. Amino acids: CASSIRGTGNQPQHF.

The chain couples TRBV3-1 to TRBJ2-2; D tentatively reads TRBD1 or TRBD2 (6 bases each). The CDR3 sequence is 16 residues long. V shed 2 bases and J shed 3 bases, with 13 bases lying between them. The germline V gene encodes CDR1 LGHDT and CDR2 YNNKEL (reference sequence). The CDR3 DNA is TGTGCCAGCAGCCAATCCGGGGGCCACGACACCGGGGAGCTGTTTTTT. It is translated as CASSQSGGHDTGELFF.

The CDR3 DNA follows: TGTGCCAGCAGCTTCGGGACGGTGGACACTGAAGCTTTCTTT. Encoded protein: CASSFGTVDTEAFF. The V and J genes are TRBV5-6 and TRBJ1-1; a possible D gene is TRBD1 (5 bases). Germline CDR1 SGHDT, CDR2 YYEEEE. CDR3 length equals 14 residues. V was cut by 2 bases and J by 3 bases, with 11 bases left in between.

In its sample, this clonotype was seen a few times. This chain joins TRBV25-1 and TRBJ1-2; the match to TRBD1 covers 7 bases. The J segment lost 1 base and the V segment lost 7 bases, leaving 0 bases of the junction unmatched. This CDR3 spans 12 amino acids. Looked up from germline, CDR1 is MGHDK and CDR2 is SYGVNS. DNA of the CDR3: TGTGCCAGCAACAGGGGTAACTATGGCTACACCTTC. This codes for CASNRGNYGYTF.

This clonotype came up many times. The CDR3 is CASSLSSGNTIYF. CDR3 nucleotide sequence: TGTGCCAGCAGCTTGAGCTCTGGAAACACCATATATTTT. The chain combines TRBV7-2 with TRBJ1-3; D ambiguous. This CDR3 has 13 amino acids. The germline CDR1 and CDR2 sequences are SGHTA and FQGNSA. Trimming removed 3 bases at V and 0 bases at J, with 3 bases between.

In this sample, this clonotype turned up a few times. The rearrangement uses TRBV29-1 and TRBJ1-1, with D maybe TRBD1 (5 bases). V was pared by 3 bases and J by 1 base, with 12 bases between. Germline V gene lookup returns CDR1 SQVTM and CDR2 ANQGSEA. The CDR3 length is 14 residues. The chain's CDR3 is CSVDADRGNTEAFF. In DNA form, the CDR3 reads TGCAGCGTTGATGCAGACAGAGGGAACACTGAAGCTTTCTTT.

This clonotype was counted a few times. This chain joins TRBV12-3 or TRBV12-4 and TRBJ2-5; no firm D call. Trimming cost V 3 bases and J 5 bases, with 7 bases left between them. This CDR3 has 12 residues. As DNA, the CDR3 is TGTGCCAGCAGTTTTCATGGGGAGACCCAGTACTTC. Translated, it gives CASSFHGETQYF.

The sample holds a few counts of this clonotype. V and J are TRBV12-3 or TRBV12-4 and TRBJ2-1; 14 bases agree with TRBD2. The junction had 3 bases not matched to a gene; V was cut back by 3 bases and J by 8 bases. The CDR3 runs to 15 residues. For the CDR3, the DNA is TGTGCCAGCAGTTTTAGACTAGCGGGAGGGTATGAGCAGTTCTTC. Translated: CASSFRLAGGYEQFF.

The CDR3 region has the DNA TGCAGTGCTAGAGAGGACAGGGAGCAGTTCTTC. Protein sequence: CSAREDREQFF. The V gene is TRBV20-1, the J gene TRBJ2-1; 7 positions agree with TRBD1. V lost 0 bases to trimming and J lost 10 bases; unmatched junction nucleotides: 0. The CDR3 covers 11 residues. From germline, CDR1 is DFQATT and CDR2 SNEGSKA (reference sequence).

The CDR3 reads CASSEGQFNEQFF. CDR3 nucleotide sequence: TGTGCCAGCAGCGAGGGACAGTTCAATGAGCAGTTCTTC. The chain combines TRBV2 with TRBJ2-1; 7 bases agree with TRBD1. The CDR3 spans 13 residues. Germline V CDR1 and CDR2: SNHLY, FYNNEI. With 6 bases clipped from V and 6 bases from J, the junction kept 5 bases outside the gene matches.

A remark on this clonotype: This may be a read error: a much more frequent sequence differs by one nucleotide. The chain has TRBV28 and TRBJ1-5; the D is unclear. The V gene's germline CDR1 is MDHEN and CDR2 SYDVKM. The CDR3 is made up of 12 amino acids. Between the trimmed V and J ends, which lost 3 bases and 8 bases, there was a span of 8 bases. In nucleotides, the CDR3 is TGTGCCAGCAGTTTCCGTTCCGAGCCCCAGCATTTT. This codes for CASSFRSEPQHF. Together with reference TRBV28 and TRBJ1-5, the CDR3 gives the full variable domain: DVKVTQSSRYLVKRTGEKVFLECVQDMDHENMFWYRQDPGLGLRLIYFSYDVKMKEKGDIPEGYSVSREKKERFSLILESASTNQTSMYLCASSFRSEPQHFGDGTRLSIL.

This clonotype was counted ten times or more. The chain uses TRBV11-2 and TRBJ2-2, with 10 nucleotides matching TRBD1. The CDR3 extends over 16 amino acids. Germline trimming cut 2 bases from V and 3 bases from J; bases unmatched to any gene: 3. Germline V gives CDR1 SGHAT, CDR2 FQNNGV. This CDR3 is CASSLLTGGYTGELFF. In DNA form, the CDR3 reads TGTGCCAGCAGCTTACTGACAGGGGGCTACACCGGGGAGCTGTTTTTT.

This clonotype appeared a few times. This chain uses TRBV5-6 with TRBJ2-1; 8 nucleotides agree with TRBD1. The CDR3 covers 15 residues. The germline V gene encodes CDR1 SGHDT and CDR2 YYEEEE. The V gene end was trimmed by 4 bases and the J gene end by 4 bases; junction bases not matched to a gene: 7. The DNA for the CDR3 is TGTGCCAGCAGCCTACAGGGGGGCAGATACAATGAGCAGTTCTTC. Amino acid sequence: CASSLQGGRYNEQFF.

The chain uses TRBV7-9 and TRBJ2-1; 9 nucleotides align to TRBD2. This CDR3 is 16 amino acids long. V was pared by 3 bases and J by 2 bases, with 5 bases of the junction left unmatched. In germline, CDR1 is SEHNR, CDR2 FQNEAQ (reference sequence). This chain's CDR3 is CASSFREREAYNEQFF. CDR3 bases: TGTGCCAGCAGCTTTAGGGAGCGGGAGGCCTACAATGAGCAGTTCTTC.

This chain connects TRBV19 to TRBJ2-5, with D perhaps matching TRBD1 (6 bases). CDR3 length: 13 amino acids. Looked up from germline, CDR1 is LNHDA and CDR2 is SQIVND (reference sequence). The germline V and J ends were trimmed by 9 bases and 1 base, with 12 bases remaining between them. The CDR3 DNA sequence: TGTGCCAGGGAGACAGGTTTCCAAGAGACCCAGTACTTC. It encodes CARETGFQETQYF. The full variable domain, completed using reference TRBV19 and TRBJ2-5, is DGGITQSPKYLFRKEGQNVTLSCEQNLNHDAMYWYRQDPGQGLRLIYYSQIVNDFQKGDIAEGYSVSREKKESFPLTVTSAQKNPTAFYLCARETGFQETQYFGPGTRLLVL.

The gene calls are TRBV12-3 or TRBV12-4 and TRBJ2-3; D is ambiguous. V was clipped by 5 bases and J by 3 bases, with 18 bases between them. The CDR3 has 16 residues. Written as DNA, the CDR3 is TGTGCCAGCAGTCCTGGTGCGGCCTTGGGGACAGATACGCAGTATTTT. Residues: CASSPGAALGTDTQYF.

Of note for this clonotype: A much larger clone is a single base away; this may be a read error. V and J are TRBV6-2 or TRBV6-3 and TRBJ2-7; 9 bases agree with TRBD2. Per the germline V gene, CDR1 is MNHEY and CDR2 is SVGEGT. With 7 bases clipped from V and 0 bases from J, the junction kept 7 bases outside the gene matches. The CDR3 loop spans 15 amino acids. In DNA form, the CDR3 reads TGTGCCAGCACCGCTAGCGGGGCCTTCTCCTACGAGCAGTACTTC. Translating it yields CASTASGAFSYEQYF.

The rearrangement links TRBV7-9 to TRBJ2-1, with TRBD1 as a possible D gene (6 bases). Looked up from germline, CDR1 is SEHNR and CDR2 is FQNEAQ (reference sequence). The CDR3 spans 16 residues. The V gene lost 7 bases and the J gene lost 6 bases, with 22 bases spanning the gap. The CDR3 sequence is CASTSLVGQFPNEQFF. The CDR3 DNA is TGTGCCAGCACCAGCTTAGTCGGACAGTTTCCCAATGAGCAGTTCTTC.

The rearrangement links TRBV18 to TRBJ1-2; 8 nucleotides align to TRBD1. This CDR3 has 17 residues. Germline CDR1 is KGHSH and CDR2 is LQKENI. V dropped 4 bases and J dropped 8; count of bases not matched to a gene: 18. The CDR3 bases are TGTGCCAGCTCACTTCCCGTGAGGACAGGGCGGATCGAGGGCTACACCTTC. Translation: CASSLPVRTGRIEGYTF.

The V gene is TRBV20-1, the J gene TRBJ1-5; the D gene is possibly TRBD1 (5 bases). V was clipped by 7 bases and J by 6 bases, with 22 bases between them. The germline CDR1 and CDR2 sequences are DFQATT and SNEGSKA (reference sequence). CDR3 length: 15 residues. The CDR3 DNA reads as TGCAGTGGGACACGGGGCCTCACAGGACCTCAGCCCCAGCATTTT. Protein: CSGTRGLTGPQPQHF.

This chain links TRBV4-3 with TRBJ2-7; D perhaps matches TRBD2 (6 bases). Germline V gene lookup returns CDR1 LGHNA and CDR2 YSLEER. Between the trimmed V and J ends, which lost 1 base and 1 base, there was a span of 20 bases. CDR3 length equals 18 residues. The CDR3: CASSQGGGIRFNSYEQYF. The DNA of the CDR3 is TGCGCCAGCAGCCAAGGGGGCGGGATCCGGTTTAATTCCTACGAGCAGTACTTC.